This record covers a single T cell receptor beta chain. This sample was included in a study of blood T cell repertoires in COVID-19. Profiled with immunoSEQ multiplex PCR; TCRdb holds only in-frame clones, not every one. The table has some 110,000 clones, 75% to 85% seen once. The CDR3 has 15 residues. V was pared by 0 bases and J by 1 base, with 6 bases of the junction left unmatched. CDR1 is SQVTM, CDR2 ANQGSEA, per germline. Sequenced input: peripheral blood. The receptor was isolated from a woman in her sixties or seventies with acute or convalescent COVID-19. This rearrangement joins TRBV29-1 to TRBJ2-7; 7 bases align to TRBD1. The CDR3 DNA reads TGCAGCGTTGAAGATCGGGACAGCTCATCCTACGAGCAGTACTTC. Encoded protein: CSVEDRDSSSYEQYF.